This T cell receptor beta chain came from a study of regulatory T cells in long-lasting Graves disease. For TCR beta, libraries came from iRepertoire HTBI primers and Arm-PCR of CDR3 regions. TCRdb ran MiXCR on the multiplex PCR reads and lists one entry per CDR3 protein. The sample contains about 330,000 distinct CDR3 sequences, around 15% of which appear only once. The CDR3 covers 15 residues. The V end was cut by 5 bases, the J end by 0 bases, with 13 bases between. Time point of the sample: newly diagnosed GD, antithyroid drugs for less than 3 months. The TCR library was made from RNA extracted from PBMCs. This clonotype occurred many times. The sample was also reused in another study, on T cells in Graves' hyperthyroidism and ophthalmopathy. That report notes: During a first-round RT-PCR of the TCR CDR3, the HTBI primer set was used.

The clonotype was recovered from a woman aged 18-29 years with Graves disease. The rearrangement uses TRBV12-3 or TRBV12-4 and TRBJ1-2, with a tentative D call TRBD1 (6 bases). This material consisted of peripheral blood mononuclear cells (PBMCs), taken at new diagnosis, from a patient treated with antithyroid drugs. The CDR3 DNA reads TGTGCCAGCAGTCGACGTGGGGGCTCTAACTATGGCTACACCTTC. Amino acid sequence: CASSRRGGSNYGYTF.